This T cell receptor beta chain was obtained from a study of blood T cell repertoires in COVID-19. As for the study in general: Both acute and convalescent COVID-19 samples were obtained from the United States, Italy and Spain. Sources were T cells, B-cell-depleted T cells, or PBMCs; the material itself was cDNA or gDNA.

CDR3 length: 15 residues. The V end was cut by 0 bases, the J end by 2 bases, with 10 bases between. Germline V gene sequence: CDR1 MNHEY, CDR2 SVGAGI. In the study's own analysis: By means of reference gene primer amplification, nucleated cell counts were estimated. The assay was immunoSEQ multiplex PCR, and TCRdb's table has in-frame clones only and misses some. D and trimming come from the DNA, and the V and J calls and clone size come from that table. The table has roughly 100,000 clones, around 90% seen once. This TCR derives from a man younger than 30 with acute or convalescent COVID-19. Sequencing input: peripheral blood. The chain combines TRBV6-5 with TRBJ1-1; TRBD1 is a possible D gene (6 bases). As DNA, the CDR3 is TGTGCCAGCAGTTACTCGAGCAGGGGAAACACTGAAGCTTTCTTT. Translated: CASSYSSRGNTEAFF.